The T cell receptor (beta chain) under discussion was sequenced for a study of blood T cell repertoires in COVID-19. About the research overall: Donors in the United States, Italy and Spain gave samples during acute or convalescent COVID-19. The analysed material was cDNA or gDNA that came from T cells, B-cell-depleted T cells, or PBMCs.

The germline V gene has CDR1 SGHAT and CDR2 FQNNGV. Between the trimmed V and J ends, which lost 4 bases and 2 bases, there was a span of 10 bases. The CDR3 totals 14 residues. In the authors' methods: The assay estimated nucleated cells by amplifying reference gene primers. Profiling relied on immunoSEQ multiplex PCR, and the TCRdb table lists in-frame clones only, not all of them. V and J calls and clone size come straight from that table; D and trimming were deduced from the DNA. Of some 200,000 clones detected, roughly 86% appear once; the ten largest clones hold 7%. The sample consisted of peripheral blood. The sequence derives from a woman of 80 years or more in a cohort sampled during active or convalescent COVID-19. The chain carries TRBV11-2 and TRBJ2-3; tentative D call: TRBD1 (6 bases). The CDR3 DNA reads as TGTGCCAGCAGCTCCCGACAGGACACAGATACGCAGTATTTT. Protein: CASSSRQDTDTQYF.